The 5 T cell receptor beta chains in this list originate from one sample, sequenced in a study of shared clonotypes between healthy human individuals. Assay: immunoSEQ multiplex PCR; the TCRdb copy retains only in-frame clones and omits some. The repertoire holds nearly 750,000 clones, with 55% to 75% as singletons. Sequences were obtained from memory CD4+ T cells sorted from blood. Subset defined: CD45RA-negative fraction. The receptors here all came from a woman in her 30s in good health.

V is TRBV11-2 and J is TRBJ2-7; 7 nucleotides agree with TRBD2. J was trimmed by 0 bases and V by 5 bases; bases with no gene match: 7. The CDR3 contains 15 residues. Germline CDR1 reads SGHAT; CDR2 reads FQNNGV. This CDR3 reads CASSPRRGSSYEQYF. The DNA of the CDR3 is TGTGCCAGCAGCCCGAGGCGGGGGAGCTCCTACGAGCAGTACTTC.

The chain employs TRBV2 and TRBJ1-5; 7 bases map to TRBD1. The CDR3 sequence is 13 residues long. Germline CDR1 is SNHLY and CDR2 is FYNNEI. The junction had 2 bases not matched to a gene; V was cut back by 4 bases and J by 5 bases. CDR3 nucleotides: TGTGCCAGCAGTGGACAGGGACATCAGCCCCAGCATTTT. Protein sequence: CASSGQGHQPQHF.

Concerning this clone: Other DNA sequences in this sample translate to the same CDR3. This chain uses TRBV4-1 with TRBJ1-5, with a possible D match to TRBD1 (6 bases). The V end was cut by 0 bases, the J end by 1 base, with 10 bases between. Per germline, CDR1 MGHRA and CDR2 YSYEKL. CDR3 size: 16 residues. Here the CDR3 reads CASSQEGGGSNQPQHF. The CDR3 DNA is TGCGCCAGCAGCCAAGAAGGAGGGGGAAGCAATCAGCCCCAGCATTTT.

Here the CDR3 reads CASSPTSGPTGELFF. The CDR3 nucleotides are TGTGCCAGCAGCCCGACTAGCGGACCGACCGGGGAGCTGTTTTTT. This chain joins TRBV7-9 and TRBJ2-2; 9 bases align to TRBD2. Germline values: CDR1 SEHNR, CDR2 FQNEAQ (reference sequence). Trimming took 5 bases from V and 5 from J; bases not matched to a gene: 6. The CDR3 extends over 15 amino acids.

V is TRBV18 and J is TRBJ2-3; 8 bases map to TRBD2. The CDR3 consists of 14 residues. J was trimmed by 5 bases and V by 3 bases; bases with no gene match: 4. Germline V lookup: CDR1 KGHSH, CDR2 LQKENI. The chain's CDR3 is CASSPSGGRDTQYF. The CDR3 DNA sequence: TGTGCCAGCTCACCGAGCGGGGGCAGAGATACGCAGTATTTT.